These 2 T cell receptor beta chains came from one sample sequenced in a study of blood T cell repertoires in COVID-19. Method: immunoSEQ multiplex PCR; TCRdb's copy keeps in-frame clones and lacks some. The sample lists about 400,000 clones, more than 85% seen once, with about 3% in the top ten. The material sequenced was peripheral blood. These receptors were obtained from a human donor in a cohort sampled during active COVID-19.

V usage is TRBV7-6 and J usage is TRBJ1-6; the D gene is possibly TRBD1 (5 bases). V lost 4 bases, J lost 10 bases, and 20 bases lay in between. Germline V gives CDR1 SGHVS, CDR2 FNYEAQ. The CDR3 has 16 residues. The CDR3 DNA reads TGTGCCAGCAGCTCCAATCCGGGAGGGGCGGGATCACCCCTCCACTTT. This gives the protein CASSSNPGGAGSPLHF.

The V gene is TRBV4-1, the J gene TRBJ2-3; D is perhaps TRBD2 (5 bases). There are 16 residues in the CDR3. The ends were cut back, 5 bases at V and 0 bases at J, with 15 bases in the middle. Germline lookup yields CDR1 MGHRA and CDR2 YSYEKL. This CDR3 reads CASSEKLVVSTDTQYF. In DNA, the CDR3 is TGCGCCAGCAGCGAAAAACTAGTAGTGAGCACAGATACGCAGTATTTT.